These T cell receptor beta chains were read from a single sample in a study of cytomegalovirus exposure and HLA in healthy donors. TCRdb's copy holds only in-frame clones and misses some; the assay was immunoSEQ multiplex PCR. The sample holds about 95,000 clones, around 75% seen once. Sequenced: PBMCs. The receptors here all came from a man between 18 and 29 years old in good health and CMV-seropositive. CDR3s include the opening cysteine and the closing phenylalanine or tryptophan. Each record gives: J gene, V gene, clone size, D gene, CDR3 DNA, CDR3 protein. D genes are given only for firm matches. Clone size is stated in some rows and not others, as once, few, many or a class when expanded.

>TRBJ1-1|TRBV6-5|-|-
TGTGCCAGCAGAGTAAACAGGGCCGGGAACACTGAAGCTTTCTTT
CASRVNRAGNTEAFF
>TRBJ1-4|TRBV11-2|-|TRBD1
TGTGCCAGCAGCCCCTTGACAGGGAGGCGGGAAAAACTGTTTTTT
CASSPLTGRREKLFF
>TRBJ1-3|TRBV7-9|once|-
TGTGCCAGCAGCTTTCAGGGAAACACCATATATTTT
CASSFQGNTIYF
>TRBJ2-3|TRBV2|-|TRBD2
TGTGCCAGCAGAAAGCTAGCGGGGGGAAGCACAGATACGCAGTATTTT
CASRKLAGGSTDTQYF
>TRBJ2-2|TRBV19|-|TRBD2
TGTGCCAGTAGTAGGGCTACGGGGGGGCCGTCCGGGGAGCTGTTTTTT
CASSRATGGPSGELFF
>TRBJ1-2|TRBV28|-|-
TGTGCCAGCAGTGACTTCCGAGGGGGGGCTAACAACTATGGCTACACCTTC
CASSDFRGGANNYGYTF
>TRBJ1-1|TRBV4-1|few|-
TGCGCCAGCAGCCGCATGTCGGGTAACGCTGAAGCTTTCTTT
CASSRMSGNAEAFF
>TRBJ2-5|TRBV29-1|few|TRBD2
TGCAGCGTTGACGTTCTAGCGGGGGACCAAGAGACCCAGTACTTC
CSVDVLAGDQETQYF
>TRBJ1-5|TRBV6-6|-|-
TGTGCCAGCAGGCCGGGACAACGATATAGCAATCAGCCCCAGCATTTT
CASRPGQRYSNQPQHF
>TRBJ1-6|TRBV5-1|-|TRBD1
TGCGCCAGCAGCTTGGAGTCGGGACAGCATAATTCACCCCTCCACTTT
CASSLESGQHNSPLHF
>TRBJ1-6|TRBV6-4|-|-
TGTGCCAGCAGTGCCTCACAGGGTGTGGAATCACCCCTCCACTTT
CASSASQGVESPLHF
>TRBJ2-1|TRBV29-1|few|TRBD2
TGCAGCGTTGTGGGCCTAGCGGGGGGGACGAACCGCCGAAGCTCCTACAATGAGCAGTTCTTC
CSVVGLAGGTNRRSSYNEQFF
>TRBJ2-1|TRBV5-6|-|TRBD2
TGTGCCAGCAGCGTAGCGGGGGAGCAGTTCTTC
CASSVAGEQFF
>TRBJ1-1|TRBV6-1|-|-
TGTGCCAGCAGTGAAGCGCGGTGGATGAACACTGAAGCTTTCTTT
CASSEARWMNTEAFF
>TRBJ1-2|TRBV4-2|-|TRBD1
TGTGCCAGCAGCCAAGAAGGTAGGACAGGGTACGCTCCTAGTTATGGCTACACCTTC
CASSQEGRTGYAPSYGYTF
>TRBJ2-5|TRBV10-2|-|-
TGCGCCAGCAGTGAACGACTCGAGGAGCAGTACTTC
CASSERLEEQYF
>TRBJ1-2|TRBV4-2|-|TRBD1
TGTGCCAGCAGCAACCGGGACAGGGGGACTGATAACTATGGCTACACCTTC
CASSNRDRGTDNYGYTF
>TRBJ2-1|TRBV19|-|TRBD1
TGTGCCAGTAGTATGACATGGGACAGGGGGCAGTTCCATGAGCAGTTCTTC
CASSMTWDRGQFHEQFF
>TRBJ2-7|TRBV5-6|-|TRBD2
TGTGCCAGCAGCTTCGGGGGGTCCTACGAGCAGTACTTC
CASSFGGSYEQYF
>TRBJ1-6|TRBV5-4|-|-
TGTGCCAGCACCATACAGGGAAATGGTAATTCACCCCTCCACTTT
CASTIQGNGNSPLHF
>TRBJ2-1|TRBV28|-|TRBD1
TGTGCCAGCAGTTTCCCACAGGGGGGCCAGGGAGCGGCTGAGCAGTTCTTC
CASSFPQGGQGAAEQFF
>TRBJ1-1|TRBV5-6|few|-
TGTGCCAGCAGCTTGTCGGCAGGGCCTGAAGCTTTCTTT
CASSLSAGPEAFF
>TRBJ1-5|TRBV7-9|-|-
TGTGCCAGCAGCTTAGGGGGGGTAAATCAGCCCCAGCATTTT
CASSLGGVNQPQHF
>TRBJ1-2|TRBV5-1|-|-
TGCGCCAGCAGCTTGGCTGGGGGGGCAAACTATGGCTACACCTTC
CASSLAGGANYGYTF
>TRBJ2-6|TRBV28|few|TRBD2
TGTGCCAGCAGTGGGGGGGGACCCCTTGGAGGGGCCAACGTCCTGACTTTC
CASSGGGPLGGANVLTF
>TRBJ1-2|TRBV5-1|few|-
TGCGCCAGCAGCTTGGCATCTAACTATGGCTACACCTTC
CASSLASNYGYTF
>TRBJ2-5|TRBV13|-|-
TGTGCCAGCAGCTTGAGGGACCAAGAGACCCAGTACTTC
CASSLRDQETQYF
>TRBJ1-3|TRBV14|-|TRBD1
TGTGCCAGCAGCCGCTTCAGGGGGGACACCATATATTTT
CASSRFRGDTIYF
>TRBJ1-1|TRBV19|-|-
TGTGCCAGTACCACCCTCCCGCGGAACACTGAAGCTTTCTTT
CASTTLPRNTEAFF